These 20 T cell receptor beta chains share one sample of origin, sequenced in a study of blood T cell repertoires in COVID-19. Repertoires were generated with immunoSEQ multiplex PCR, while TCRdb's copy carries only in-frame clones and drops some. Here the sample spans about 63,000 clones, 80% to 90% being singletons. Sequencing input: peripheral blood. These receptors originate from a human donor in a cohort sampled during active COVID-19.

The chain combines TRBV6-2 or TRBV6-3 with TRBJ2-5; a possible D gene is TRBD2 (7 bases). Trimming pared 5 bases from V and 4 bases from J, leaving 17 bases between. This CDR3 has 15 amino acids. The V gene's germline CDR1 is MNHEY and CDR2 SVGEGT. The CDR3 spells CASSNPGLGGETQYF. The DNA of the CDR3 is TGTGCCAGCAGTAACCCCGGACTAGGGGGAGAGACCCAGTACTTC.

J is TRBJ1-1 and V is TRBV2, with 7 bases matching TRBD1. The germline V gene has CDR1 SNHLY and CDR2 FYNNEI. V dropped 6 bases and J dropped 5; count of bases not matched to a gene: 9. The CDR3 is made up of 14 amino acids. Written as DNA, the CDR3 is TGTGCCAGCAGAGCCTACAGGGGAAGAACTGAAGCTTTCTTT. Translation: CASRAYRGRTEAFF.

The chain carries TRBV5-4 and TRBJ2-7; D is possibly TRBD1 (5 bases). The V gene's germline CDR1 is SGHNT and CDR2 YYREEE (reference sequence). The CDR3 loop spans 16 amino acids. Between the trimmed V and J ends, which lost 5 bases and 2 bases, there was a span of 20 bases. The CDR3 DNA follows: TGTGCCAGCAGTGGTGGGGCTAACGCGGTCGCCTACGAGCAGTACTTC. This codes for CASSGGANAVAYEQYF.

The rearrangement joins TRBV6-5 to TRBJ1-1; D uncertain. Germline V lookup: CDR1 MNHEY, CDR2 SVGAGI. V dropped 6 bases and J dropped 7 bases, with 18 bases sitting between them. This CDR3 has 14 amino acids. The CDR3 here is CASRFRTPSDEAFF. Written as DNA, the CDR3 is TGTGCCAGCAGATTCCGGACTCCCTCAGATGAAGCTTTCTTT.

This chain joins TRBV9 and TRBJ2-2; maybe TRBD1 (6 bases). Trimming pared 1 base from V and 4 bases from J, leaving 11 bases between. The CDR3 is 15 residues long. Per the germline V gene, CDR1 is SGDLS and CDR2 is YYNGEE. The chain's CDR3 is CASSVKGVATGELFF. The CDR3 region has the DNA TGTGCCAGCAGCGTAAAGGGGGTGGCCACCGGGGAGCTGTTTTTT. Drawing the rest from reference TRBV9 and TRBJ2-2, the complete variable domain is DSGVTQTPKHLITATGQRVTLRCSPRSGDLSVYWYQQSLDQGLQFLIQYYNGEERAKGNILERFSAQQFPDLHSELNLSSLELGDSALYFCASSVKGVATGELFFGEGSRLTVL.

The chain combines TRBV20-1 with TRBJ1-6; D unresolved. This CDR3 is 13 amino acids long. V gave up 3 bases and J gave up 10 bases, with 13 bases separating them. Germline CDR1 DFQATT, CDR2 SNEGSKA (reference sequence). The CDR3 loop is CSASSKSGSPLHF. The CDR3 nucleotides are TGCAGTGCTAGTTCTAAGTCGGGATCACCCCTCCACTTT.

The V call is TRBV7-8, the J call TRBJ2-7, with 9 nucleotides matching TRBD2. The CDR3 length is 14 residues. Germline values: CDR1 SGHVS, CDR2 FQNEAQ. With V trimmed by 5 bases and J by 3 bases, 5 bases remained unmatched. This CDR3 reads CASSTRLADYEQYF. For the CDR3, the DNA is TGTGCCAGCAGCACCCGACTAGCGGACTACGAGCAGTACTTC.

The chain carries TRBV11-3 and TRBJ2-1; TRBD1 might be the D (5 bases). V shed 2 bases and J shed 2 bases, with 10 bases lying between them. CDR1 and CDR2 from the germline V gene are SGHNT and YENEEA. This CDR3 region has 15 residues. CDR3 DNA: TGTGCCAGCAGCTTACAGGGTCAGACCTACAATGAGCAGTTCTTC. Translated, it gives CASSLQGQTYNEQFF.

The CDR3 protein is CASSPRQPQHF. The DNA for the CDR3 is TGTGCCAGCAGCCCCAGACAGCCCCAGCATTTT. The genes are TRBV7-3 and TRBJ1-5; D ambiguous. The CDR3 consists of 11 residues. CDR1 and CDR2 (germline): SGHTA, FQGTGA. Trimming took off 5 bases at V and 7 bases at J, with 6 bases between the two ends.

This sequence joins TRBV11-3 and TRBJ2-7, with 8 bases lining up with TRBD1. This CDR3 region has 14 residues. The germline V gene encodes CDR1 SGHNT and CDR2 YENEEA. V trimming: 3 bases; J trimming: 6 bases; junction bases outside the gene matches: 7. The CDR3: CASSLCTGGCEQYF. As DNA, the CDR3 is TGTGCCAGCAGCTTGTGTACAGGGGGATGCGAGCAGTACTTC. The full variable domain, in which reference TRBV11-3 and TRBJ2-7 provide the parts outside the CDR3, is EAGVVQSPRYKIIEKKQPVAFWCNPISGHNTLYWYLQNLGQGPELLIRYENEEAVDDSQLPKDRFSAERLKGVDSTLKIQPAELGDSAVYLCASSLCTGGCEQYFGPGTRLTVT.

This clone is labeled as medium-sized. The chain joins TRBV6-5 to TRBJ1-2; 8 nucleotides match TRBD1. The CDR3 sequence is 15 residues long. Germline CDR1 reads MNHEY; CDR2 reads SVGAGI. With V trimmed by 5 bases and J by 4 bases, 9 bases remained unmatched. For the CDR3, the DNA is TGTGCCAGCAGTACGCGGACAGGGCGGGCCTATGGCTACACCTTC. Its protein product is CASSTRTGRAYGYTF.

DNA of the CDR3: TGTGCCAGTAGTATAGTGGCACTAGCAGGAGCGGATACGCAGTATTTT. Amino acids: CASSIVALAGADTQYF. The chain is built from TRBV19 and TRBJ2-3, with D possibly being TRBD2 (6 bases). The CDR3 contains 16 residues. Trimming left V 1 base short and J 6 bases short, with 17 bases between. The germline gives CDR1 LNHDA, CDR2 SQIVND (reference sequence).

The genes are TRBV6-2 or TRBV6-3 and TRBJ2-7; TRBD1 matches 12 bases. Trimming removed 6 bases from V and 6 bases from J; junction bases left unmatched: 9. The CDR3 is 15 amino acids. Germline-derived CDR1 and CDR2 are MNHEY and SVGEGT. The CDR3: CASSSTGTGGGEQYF. The CDR3 nucleotides read TGTGCCAGCAGCTCAACCGGGACAGGGGGCGGCGAGCAGTACTTC.

This chain uses TRBV24-1 with TRBJ2-1, with D maybe TRBD1 (5 bases). This CDR3 region has 13 residues. The V end was cut by 7 bases, the J end by 8 bases, with 14 bases between. Germline-derived CDR1 and CDR2 are KGHDR and SFDVKD. The CDR3: CATRDTVRDEQFF. Here the CDR3 DNA reads TGTGCCACCAGGGACACAGTTCGGGATGAGCAGTTCTTC.

This clone was found a few times. This specimen includes other DNA sequences encoding the same CDR3. The chain joins TRBV6-5 to TRBJ2-7, with D hard to call. Trimming pared 4 bases from V and 1 base from J, leaving 8 bases between. Germline values: CDR1 MNHEY, CDR2 SVGAGI. The CDR3 consists of 13 residues. The CDR3 reads CASSSSLSYEQYF. CDR3 sequence (DNA): TGTGCCAGCAGTTCGTCCTTATCCTACGAGCAGTACTTC.

The chain joins TRBV6-5 to TRBJ1-2; TRBD1 matches at 7 bases. The CDR3 loop spans 15 amino acids. Trimming took 7 bases from V and 4 from J; bases not matched to a gene: 12. Germline CDR1 reads MNHEY; CDR2 reads SVGAGI. The CDR3 DNA follows: TGTGCCAGCACTTGGGTGGAGGGGGCAGGCTATGGCTACACCTTC. Translation: CASTWVEGAGYGYTF.

A few counts support this clone. The rearrangement uses TRBV7-2 and TRBJ2-7; D is ambiguous. The CDR3 runs 13 residues. V lost 4 bases to trimming and J lost 3 bases, with 10 bases between them. The germline V gene encodes CDR1 SGHTA and CDR2 FQGNSA. CDR3 DNA: TGTGCCAGCAGCTCCCCTCCCCTCTACGAGCAGTACTTC. As protein: CASSSPPLYEQYF.

The chain employs TRBV18 and TRBJ1-2, with 9 bases aligning to TRBD1. Germline V gene data show CDR1 as KGHSH and CDR2 as LQKENI. After removal of 3 bases from V and 4 bases from J, the junction contained 3 bases not matched to a gene. This CDR3 comprises 14 residues. CDR3 sequence: CASSPMTGGYGYTF. DNA for the CDR3: TGTGCCAGCTCACCGATGACAGGGGGCTATGGCTACACCTTC. Supplemented by reference TRBV18 and TRBJ1-2, the full variable domain reads NAGVMQNPRHLVRRRGQEARLRCSPMKGHSHVYWYRQLPEEGLKFMVYLQKENIIDESGMPKERFSAEFPKEGPSILRIQQVVRGDSAAYFCASSPMTGGYGYTFGSGTRLTVV.

The chain uses TRBV29-1 and TRBJ2-3; 10 bases map to TRBD2. The germline V gene has CDR1 SQVTM and CDR2 ANQGSEA. The CDR3 has 14 residues. The ends lost 8 bases at V and 2 bases at J; junction bases unmatched: 7. The CDR3 loop reads CSSQLAGPTDTQYF. The DNA for the CDR3 is TGCAGCTCTCAACTAGCGGGACCCACAGATACGCAGTATTTT.

The chain carries TRBV4-1 and TRBJ2-5; 7 nucleotides align to TRBD2. Germline V gene sequence: CDR1 MGHRA, CDR2 YSYEKL. Trimming at V came to 6 bases and at J to 5 bases, leaving 12 bases not matched to a gene. The CDR3 runs 15 residues. The CDR3 region has the DNA TGCGCCAGCAGGCCTGTTGGACTAGGGGCCGAGACCCAGTACTTC. It specifies CASRPVGLGAETQYF.